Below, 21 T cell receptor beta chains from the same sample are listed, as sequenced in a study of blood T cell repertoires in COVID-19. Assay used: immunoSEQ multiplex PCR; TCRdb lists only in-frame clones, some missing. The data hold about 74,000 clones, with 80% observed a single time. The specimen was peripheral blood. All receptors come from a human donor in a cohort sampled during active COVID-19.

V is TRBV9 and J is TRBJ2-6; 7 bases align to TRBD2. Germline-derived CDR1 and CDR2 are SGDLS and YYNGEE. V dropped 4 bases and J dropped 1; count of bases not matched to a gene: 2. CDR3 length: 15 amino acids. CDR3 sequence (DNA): TGTGCCAGCAGCAAGGGAGGGTCTGGGGCCAACGTCCTGACTTTC. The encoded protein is CASSKGGSGANVLTF. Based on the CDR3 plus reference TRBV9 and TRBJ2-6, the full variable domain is DSGVTQTPKHLITATGQRVTLRCSPRSGDLSVYWYQQSLDQGLQFLIQYYNGEERAKGNILERFSAQQFPDLHSELNLSSLELGDSALYFCASSKGGSGANVLTFGAGSRLTVL.

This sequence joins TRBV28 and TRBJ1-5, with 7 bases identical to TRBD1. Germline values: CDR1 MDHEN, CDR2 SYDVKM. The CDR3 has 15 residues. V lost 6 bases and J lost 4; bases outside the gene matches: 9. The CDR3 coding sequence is TGTGCCAGCAGCCGATGGGACAGCCAAAATCAGCCCCAGCATTTT. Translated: CASSRWDSQNQPQHF.

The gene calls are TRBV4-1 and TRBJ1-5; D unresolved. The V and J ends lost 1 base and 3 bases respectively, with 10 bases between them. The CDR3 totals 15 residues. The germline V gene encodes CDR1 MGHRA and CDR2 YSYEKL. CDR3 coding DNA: TGCGCCAGCAGCCAAGGGAGGGCCATCAATCAGCCCCAGCATTTT. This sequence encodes CASSQGRAINQPQHF.

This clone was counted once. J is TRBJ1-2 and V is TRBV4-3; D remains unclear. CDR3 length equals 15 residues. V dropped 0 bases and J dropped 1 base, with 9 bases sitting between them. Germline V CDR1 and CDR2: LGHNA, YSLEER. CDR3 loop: CASSQDRGVNYGYTF. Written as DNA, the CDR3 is TGCGCCAGCAGCCAAGATCGCGGTGTTAACTATGGCTACACCTTC.

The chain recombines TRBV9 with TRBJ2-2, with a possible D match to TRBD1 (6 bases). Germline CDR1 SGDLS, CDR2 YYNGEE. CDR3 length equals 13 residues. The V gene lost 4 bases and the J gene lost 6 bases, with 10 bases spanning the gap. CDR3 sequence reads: CASSKTGSGELFF. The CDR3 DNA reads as TGTGCCAGCAGCAAAACAGGGTCCGGGGAGCTGTTTTTT.

The CDR3, as DNA: TGCGCCAGCAGCCAAGAACCCCACACTAGCGGGGGTTGGACCGGGGAGCTGTTTTTT. Amino acids: CASSQEPHTSGGWTGELFF. The chain combines TRBV4-3 with TRBJ2-2, with 11 bases lining up with TRBD2. Germline-derived CDR1 and CDR2 are LGHNA and YSLEER. After removal of 0 bases from V and 5 bases from J, the junction contained 11 bases not matched to a gene. The CDR3 has 19 amino acids.

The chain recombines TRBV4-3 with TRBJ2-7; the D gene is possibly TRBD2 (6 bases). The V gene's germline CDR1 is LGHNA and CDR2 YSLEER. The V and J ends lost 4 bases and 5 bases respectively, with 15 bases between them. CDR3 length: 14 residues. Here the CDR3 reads CASSRASWGDEQYF. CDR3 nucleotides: TGCGCCAGCAGCCGGGCTTCCTGGGGGGACGAGCAGTACTTC.

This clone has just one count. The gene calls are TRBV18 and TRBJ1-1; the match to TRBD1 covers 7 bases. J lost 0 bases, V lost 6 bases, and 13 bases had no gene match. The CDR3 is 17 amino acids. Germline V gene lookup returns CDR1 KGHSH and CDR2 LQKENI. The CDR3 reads CASSPGQGGLMNTEAFF. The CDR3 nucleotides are TGTGCCAGCTCGCCCGGTCAGGGGGGACTTATGAACACTGAAGCTTTCTTT.

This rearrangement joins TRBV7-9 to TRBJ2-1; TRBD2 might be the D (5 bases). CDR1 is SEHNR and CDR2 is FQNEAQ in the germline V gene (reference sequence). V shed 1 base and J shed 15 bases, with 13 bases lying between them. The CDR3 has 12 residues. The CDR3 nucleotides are TGTGCCAGCAGCTTAGAGGCGGGCAGACGGTTCTTC. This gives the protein CASSLEAGRRFF.

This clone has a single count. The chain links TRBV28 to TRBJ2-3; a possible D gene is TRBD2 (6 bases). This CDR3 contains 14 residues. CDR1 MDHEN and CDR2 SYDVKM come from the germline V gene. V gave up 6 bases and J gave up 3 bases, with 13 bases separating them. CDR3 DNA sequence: TGTGCCAGCAGCAGGGACTCAAGGACAGATACGCAGTATTTT. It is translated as CASSRDSRTDTQYF.

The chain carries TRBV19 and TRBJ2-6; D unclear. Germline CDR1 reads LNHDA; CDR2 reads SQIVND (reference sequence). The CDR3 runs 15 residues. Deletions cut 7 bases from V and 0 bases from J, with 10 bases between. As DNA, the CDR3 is TGTGCCAGTACCTTACAAAGCTCTGGGGCCAACGTCCTGACTTTC. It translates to CASTLQSSGANVLTF.

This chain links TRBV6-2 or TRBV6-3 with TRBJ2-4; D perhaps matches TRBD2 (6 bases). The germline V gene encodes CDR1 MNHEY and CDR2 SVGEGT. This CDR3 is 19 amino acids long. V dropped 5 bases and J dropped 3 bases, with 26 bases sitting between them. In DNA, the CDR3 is TGTGCCAGCAGTCCCCGGGCGGTGGCGGGGCCCTTGGGCAAAAACATTCAGTACTTC. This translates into CASSPRAVAGPLGKNIQYF.

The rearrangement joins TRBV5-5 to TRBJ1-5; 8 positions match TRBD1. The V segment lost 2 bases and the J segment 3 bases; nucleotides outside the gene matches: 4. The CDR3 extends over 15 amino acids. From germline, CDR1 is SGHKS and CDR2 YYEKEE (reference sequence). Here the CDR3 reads CASSFSTGDNQPQHF. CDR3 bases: TGTGCCAGCAGCTTCTCGACAGGGGACAATCAGCCCCAGCATTTT.

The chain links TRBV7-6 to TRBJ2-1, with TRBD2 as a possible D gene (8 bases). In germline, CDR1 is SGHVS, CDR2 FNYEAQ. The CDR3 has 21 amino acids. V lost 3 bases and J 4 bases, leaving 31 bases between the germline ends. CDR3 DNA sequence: TGTGCCAGCAGCTTTGGCGGCCGGCCAGGGGGTCTGGGCGGGGGGTACAATGAGCAGTTCTTC. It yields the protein CASSFGGRPGGLGGGYNEQFF. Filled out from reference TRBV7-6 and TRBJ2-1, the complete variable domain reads GAGVSQSPRYKVTKRGQDVALRCDPISGHVSLYWYRQALGQGPEFLTYFNYEAQQDKSGLPNDRFSAERPEGSISTLTIQRTEQRDSAMYRCASSFGGRPGGLGGGYNEQFFGPGTRLTVL.

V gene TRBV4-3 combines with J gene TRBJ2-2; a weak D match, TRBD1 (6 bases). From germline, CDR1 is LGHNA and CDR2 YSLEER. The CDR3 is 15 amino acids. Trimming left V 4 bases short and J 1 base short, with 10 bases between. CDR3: CASSLQTGNTGELFF. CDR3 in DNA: TGCGCCAGCAGCCTCCAGACAGGGAACACCGGGGAGCTGTTTTTT.

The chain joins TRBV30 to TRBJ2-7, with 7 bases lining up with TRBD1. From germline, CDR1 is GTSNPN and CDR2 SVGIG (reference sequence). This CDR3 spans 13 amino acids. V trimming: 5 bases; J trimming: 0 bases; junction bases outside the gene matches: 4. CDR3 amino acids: CAWGGQSSYEQYF. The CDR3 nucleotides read TGTGCCTGGGGGGGACAGAGCTCCTACGAGCAGTACTTC.

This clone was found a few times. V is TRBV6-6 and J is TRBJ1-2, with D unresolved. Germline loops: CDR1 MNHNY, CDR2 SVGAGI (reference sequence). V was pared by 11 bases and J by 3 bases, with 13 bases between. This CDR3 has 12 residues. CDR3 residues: CASLASHYGYTF. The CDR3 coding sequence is TGTGCCTCTCTGGCTTCCCACTATGGCTACACCTTC.

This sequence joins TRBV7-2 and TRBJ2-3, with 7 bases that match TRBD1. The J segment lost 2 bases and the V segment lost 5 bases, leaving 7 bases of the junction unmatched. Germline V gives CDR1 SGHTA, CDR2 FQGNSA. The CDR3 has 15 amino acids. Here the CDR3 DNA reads TGTGCCAGCAGCGGACGGACAGGAATCACAGATACGCAGTATTTT. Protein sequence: CASSGRTGITDTQYF.

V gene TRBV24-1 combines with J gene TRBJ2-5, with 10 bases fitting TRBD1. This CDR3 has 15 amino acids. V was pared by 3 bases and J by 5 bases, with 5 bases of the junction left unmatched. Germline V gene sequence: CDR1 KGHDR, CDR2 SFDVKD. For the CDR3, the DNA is TGTGCCACCAGTGATGGGACAGGGGATTTTGAGACCCAGTACTTC. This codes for CATSDGTGDFETQYF.

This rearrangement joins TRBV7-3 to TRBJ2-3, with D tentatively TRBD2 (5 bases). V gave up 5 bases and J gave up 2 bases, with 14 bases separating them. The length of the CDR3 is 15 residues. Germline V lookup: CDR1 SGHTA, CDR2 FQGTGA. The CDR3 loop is CASSPVGSATDTQYF. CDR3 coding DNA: TGTGCCAGCAGCCCTGTTGGTAGCGCCACAGATACGCAGTATTTT. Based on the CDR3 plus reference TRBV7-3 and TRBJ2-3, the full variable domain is GAGVSQTPSNKVTEKGKYVELRCDPISGHTALYWYRQSLGQGPEFLIYFQGTGAADDSGLPNDRFFAVRPEGSVSTLKIQRTERGDSAVYLCASSPVGSATDTQYFGPGTRLTVL.

In DNA, the CDR3 is TGTGCCAGCAGCCAGTCTCATACAGGGTTTGGCTACACCTTC. Translated: CASSQSHTGFGYTF. V is TRBV16 and J is TRBJ1-2; D might be TRBD1 (6 bases). Germline V gene lookup returns CDR1 KGHSY and CDR2 FQNENV. The CDR3 totals 14 residues. Trimming took 3 bases from V and 7 from J, leaving 15 bases between them.